The 18 T cell receptor beta chains listed next were all sequenced from one sample in a study of blood T cell repertoires in COVID-19. Here immunoSEQ multiplex PCR was the method, and the copy in TCRdb shows in-frame clones only, minus some. The sample holds hundreds of thousands of clones; 89% are singletons and the top ten take about 2.9%. Sequencing was done on a sample of peripheral blood. The receptors stem from a woman between 25 and 40 years old with COVID-19, enrolled during active disease.

In its sample, this clone was seen once. The chain has TRBV5-4 and TRBJ2-5; perhaps TRBD2 as D (6 bases). The ends were cut back, 0 bases at V and 0 bases at J, with 12 bases in the middle. CDR3 size: 16 residues. Germline V gene lookup returns CDR1 SGHNT and CDR2 YYREEE (reference sequence). The DNA for the CDR3 is TGTGCCAGCAGCTTGGGGGGAGGAGCTTACCAAGAGACCCAGTACTTC. Translated, it gives CASSLGGGAYQETQYF.

The chain uses TRBV5-1 and TRBJ1-1; possible D gene TRBD1, 5 bases. Germline values: CDR1 SGHRS, CDR2 YFSETQ. Trimming removed 6 bases from V and 9 bases from J, with 18 bases in between. CDR3 length: 13 residues. The CDR3 coding sequence is TGCGCCAGCACCCAATGGGGGGAGACTCAAGCTTTCTTT. This encodes CASTQWGETQAFF.

This clone occurred once. The chain links TRBV5-6 to TRBJ2-3; 13 bases fit TRBD2. Germline trimming cut 0 bases from V and 4 bases from J; bases unmatched to any gene: 5. The length of the CDR3 is 17 residues. CDR1 is SGHDT and CDR2 is YYEEEE in the germline V gene. CDR3 residues: CASSLAFGLAGADTQYF. CDR3 DNA sequence: TGTGCCAGCAGCTTGGCCTTCGGACTAGCGGGAGCAGATACGCAGTATTTT.

V is TRBV19 and J is TRBJ2-2; D perhaps matches TRBD1 (6 bases). Looked up from germline, CDR1 is LNHDA and CDR2 is SQIVND (reference sequence). Trimming took 2 bases from V and 0 from J, leaving 7 bases between them. This CDR3 is 15 amino acids long. CDR3 sequence: CASSIQGTNTGELFF. The CDR3 bases are TGTGCCAGTAGTATACAGGGGACGAACACCGGGGAGCTGTTTTTT.

The rearrangement links TRBV25-1 to TRBJ2-1; TRBD2 might be the D (6 bases). This CDR3 is 15 amino acids long. Germline V gene sequence: CDR1 MGHDK, CDR2 SYGVNS. Trimming shortened V by 1 base and J by 3 bases, and 10 bases separated the two germline ends. The CDR3 protein is CASSELGGGYNEQFF. Written as DNA, the CDR3 is TGTGCCAGCAGTGAATTGGGAGGCGGCTACAATGAGCAGTTCTTC.

V usage is TRBV11-2 and J usage is TRBJ1-5; 7 bases agree with TRBD1. Looked up from germline, CDR1 is SGHAT and CDR2 is FQNNGV. The CDR3 is 14 amino acids. Trimming removed 5 bases from V and 3 bases from J; junction bases left unmatched: 4. The CDR3: CASSQGQNNQPQHF. The CDR3 nucleotides read TGTGCCAGCAGCCAGGGACAGAACAATCAGCCCCAGCATTTT. The full variable domain, its missing parts supplied by reference TRBV11-2 and TRBJ1-5, is EAGVAQSPRYKIIEKRQSVAFWCNPISGHATLYWYQQILGQGPKLLIQFQNNGVVDDSQLPKDRFSAERLKGVDSTLKIQPAKLEDSAVYLCASSQGQNNQPQHFGDGTRLSIL.

The chain is built from TRBV5-5 and TRBJ1-1; the D gene is possibly TRBD1 (5 bases). The CDR3 loop spans 15 amino acids. V was pared by 1 base and J by 0 bases, with 10 bases between. CDR1 and CDR2 from the germline V gene are SGHKS and YYEKEE (reference sequence). The DNA of the CDR3 is TGTGCCAGCAGCTTGAATCCGGGGGTGAACACTGAAGCTTTCTTT. It specifies CASSLNPGVNTEAFF.

The rearrangement joins TRBV10-3 to TRBJ2-3; 7 positions match TRBD2. Trimming removed 6 bases from V and 0 bases from J; junction bases left unmatched: 12. There are 17 residues in the CDR3. Per germline, CDR1 ENHRY and CDR2 SYGVKD. The CDR3 coding sequence is TGTGCCATCAGCCGCTATTCTAGCGGTCCTAGCACAGATACGCAGTATTTT. This sequence encodes CAISRYSSGPSTDTQYF.

The CDR3 bases are TGTGCCACCAGTGATCGATACGGGACTAGCGGCACCTACAATGAGCAGTTCTTC. Translating it yields CATSDRYGTSGTYNEQFF. This chain joins TRBV24-1 and TRBJ2-1; TRBD2 matches 11 bases. CDR3 length: 18 residues. J was trimmed by 2 bases and V by 3 bases; bases with no gene match: 8. The germline V gene encodes CDR1 KGHDR and CDR2 SFDVKD.

V is TRBV11-3 and J is TRBJ2-3; TRBD1 agrees at 7 bases. The length of the CDR3 is 15 residues. V lost 1 base to trimming and J lost 2 bases; unmatched junction nucleotides: 3. Germline assignment: CDR1 SGHNT and CDR2 YENEEA. The CDR3 spells CASSLGGQYTDTQYF. CDR3 coding DNA: TGTGCCAGCAGCTTAGGGGGACAGTACACAGATACGCAGTATTTT.

The rearrangement links TRBV5-4 to TRBJ2-2, with TRBD1 matching 11 bases. The CDR3 consists of 19 residues. With 4 bases clipped from V and 6 bases from J, the junction kept 17 bases outside the gene matches. Looked up from germline, CDR1 is SGHNT and CDR2 is YYREEE (reference sequence). The CDR3 reads CASSGGPGQGVIFAGELFF. The CDR3 nucleotides read TGTGCCAGCAGCGGGGGCCCGGGACAGGGGGTGATCTTTGCCGGGGAGCTGTTTTTT.

The chain recombines TRBV4-3 with TRBJ2-3; a weak D match, TRBD1 (5 bases). This CDR3 contains 15 residues. V shed 3 bases and J shed 1 base, with 11 bases lying between them. Germline V gene data show CDR1 as LGHNA and CDR2 as YSLEER. The CDR3: CASSHRTQGTDTQYF. For the CDR3, the DNA is TGCGCCAGCAGCCATAGGACACAGGGCACAGATACGCAGTATTTT.

The rearrangement uses TRBV9 and TRBJ1-2, with 9 bases aligning to TRBD1. V lost 0 bases to trimming and J lost 6 bases; unmatched junction nucleotides: 12. The CDR3 covers 17 residues. Germline CDR1 is SGDLS and CDR2 is YYNGEE. CDR3 loop: CASSVAVKTGGEDGYTF. DNA of the CDR3: TGTGCCAGCAGCGTAGCGGTCAAGACAGGGGGGGAGGATGGCTACACCTTC. Using reference TRBV9 and TRBJ1-2 for the parts outside the CDR3, the full variable domain is DSGVTQTPKHLITATGQRVTLRCSPRSGDLSVYWYQQSLDQGLQFLIQYYNGEERAKGNILERFSAQQFPDLHSELNLSSLELGDSALYFCASSVAVKTGGEDGYTFGSGTRLTVV.

The chain combines TRBV4-2 with TRBJ1-1, with D perhaps TRBD1 (5 bases). This CDR3 has 16 residues. V lost 3 bases and J 1 base, leaving 15 bases between the germline ends. Per the germline V gene, CDR1 is LGHNA and CDR2 is YNFKEQ. The CDR3 nucleotides read TGTGCCAGCAGCCAGGGGGAGGGACGGACGAACACTGAAGCTTTCTTT. Encoded protein: CASSQGEGRTNTEAFF.

The chain is built from TRBV10-2 and TRBJ2-3, with unresolved D. CDR3 length: 14 residues. Trimming pared 0 bases from V and 2 bases from J, leaving 6 bases between. Looked up from germline, CDR1 is WSHSY and CDR2 is SAAADI. CDR3 loop: CASSESGVTDTQYF. The CDR3 nucleotides read TGCGCCAGCAGTGAGTCGGGCGTCACAGATACGCAGTATTTT.

This chain uses TRBV2 with TRBJ2-7, with 8 nucleotides matching TRBD2. This CDR3 comprises 13 residues. Germline V lookup: CDR1 SNHLY, CDR2 FYNNEI. V shed 8 bases, J shed 3 bases, and the junction held 6 bases outside the gene matches. The CDR3 bases are TGTGCCAGCCGGGGGGGGCAGTACTACGAGCAGTACGTC. Translated: CASRGGQYYEQYV.

This clone showed up just a few times. The chain uses TRBV7-2 and TRBJ2-7; the D gene is possibly TRBD1 (5 bases). V lost 2 bases and J lost 2, with 10 bases in between. Germline V CDR1 and CDR2: SGHTA, FQGNSA. This CDR3 comprises 14 residues. CDR3 sequence: CASSLQQGAYEQYF. CDR3 nucleotide sequence: TGTGCCAGCAGCTTACAGCAAGGGGCCTACGAGCAGTACTTC.

The chain is built from TRBV3-1 (or the pseudogene TRBV3-2) and TRBJ1-6; 8 bases match TRBD1. Germline-derived CDR1 and CDR2 are LGHDT and YNNKEL (reference sequence). The junction had 11 bases not matched to a gene; V was cut back by 4 bases and J by 9 bases. CDR3 length: 16 amino acids. The CDR3 coding sequence is TGTGCCAGCAGCCTTCTCGGACAGGGCTATTTTTCACCCCTCCACTTT. It is translated as CASSLLGQGYFSPLHF.